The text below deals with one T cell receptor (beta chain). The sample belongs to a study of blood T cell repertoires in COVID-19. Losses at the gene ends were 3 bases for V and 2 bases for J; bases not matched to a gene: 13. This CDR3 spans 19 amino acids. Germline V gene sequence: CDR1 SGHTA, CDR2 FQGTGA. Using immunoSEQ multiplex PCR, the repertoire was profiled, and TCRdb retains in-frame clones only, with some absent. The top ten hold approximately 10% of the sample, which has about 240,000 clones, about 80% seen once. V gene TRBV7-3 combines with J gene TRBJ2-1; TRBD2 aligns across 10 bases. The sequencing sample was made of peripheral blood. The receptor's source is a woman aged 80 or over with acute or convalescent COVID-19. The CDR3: CASSFRRGKRGGPYNEQFF. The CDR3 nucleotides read TGTGCCAGCAGCTTCCGCCGGGGAAAGCGGGGGGGTCCCTACAATGAGCAGTTCTTC.